Below, 5 T cell receptor beta chains from the same sample are listed, as sequenced in a study of response to subunit inactivated influenza vaccine. TCRdb recomputed calls from the RT-PCR reads with MiXCR, one row per CDR3 protein. Of around 790,000 distinct CDR3 sequences listed, roughly 20% are singletons. Sequencing used PBMCs from blood, obtained around 5 days after vaccination. These receptors all stem from a man between 50 and 59 years old who received an inactivated influenza vaccine.

The V gene is TRBV7-2, the J gene TRBJ2-1, with D unresolved. The V end lost 4 bases, the J end lost 10 bases, and 17 bases lay between the germline ends. Germline V gives CDR1 SGHTA, CDR2 FQGNSA. The CDR3 is 14 residues long. The DNA of the CDR3 is TGTGCCAGCAGCTCTCAGGACGGCCAAGGCGAGCAGTTCTTC. Protein: CASSSQDGQGEQFF.

This clonotype has only a few counts. The chain recombines TRBV4-3 with TRBJ2-1, with TRBD2 identical over 13 bases. V was clipped by 0 bases and J by 4 bases; unmatched bases: 3. This CDR3 has 17 amino acids. CDR1 is LGHNA, CDR2 YSLEER, per germline. This CDR3 reads CASSQDGLAGVYNEQFF. Here the CDR3 DNA reads TGCGCCAGCAGCCAAGACGGACTAGCGGGGGTATACAATGAGCAGTTCTTC.

In its sample, this clonotype was seen many times. The chain is built from TRBV6-5 and TRBJ2-1; a possible D gene is TRBD2 (6 bases). Deletions cut 4 bases from V and 10 bases from J, with 11 bases between. CDR3 length equals 12 residues. Germline-derived CDR1 and CDR2 are MNHEY and SVGAGI. CDR3 DNA: TGTGCCAGCAGTTCCCTGGCGGGGGAGCAGTTCTTC. Translated: CASSSLAGEQFF.

Only a few counts were recorded for this clonotype. The V and J genes are TRBV29-1 and TRBJ2-1; D is possibly TRBD2 (5 bases). V dropped 4 bases and J dropped 5 bases, with 12 bases sitting between them. The CDR3 totals 13 residues. Germline values: CDR1 SQVTM, CDR2 ANQGSEA. CDR3 sequence: CSVAPNGDNEQFF. The CDR3 coding sequence is TGCAGCGTTGCGCCCAACGGGGACAATGAGCAGTTCTTC.

The chain recombines TRBV18 with TRBJ1-1, with a tentative D call TRBD1 (5 bases). V was trimmed by 5 bases and J by 2 bases, leaving 9 bases between them. This CDR3 contains 13 residues. Germline assignment: CDR1 KGHSH and CDR2 LQKENI. CDR3 sequence (DNA): TGTGCCAGCTCAGATGACAGAAACACTGAAGCTTTCTTT. It codes for CASSDDRNTEAFF. Using reference TRBV18 and TRBJ1-1 for the parts outside the CDR3, the full variable domain is NAGVMQNPRHLVRRRGQEARLRCSPMKGHSHVYWYRQLPEEGLKFMVYLQKENIIDESGMPKERFSAEFPKEGPSILRIQQVVRGDSAAYFCASSDDRNTEAFFGQGTRLTVV.